Below are 21 T cell receptor beta chains sequenced from a single sample in a study of T-cell memory formation after mild COVID-19. MiXCR was run by TCRdb on the 5' RACE reads, yielding one entry per CDR3 protein. This sample has under 450,000 distinct CDR3 sequences, with around 14% found just once. Sequenced input: PBMCs or a T cell subset sorted from them (not recorded which). The source of these receptors is a man aged 18 to 29 who had mild COVID-19 (a few samples of this study predate the infection). Cell type and time point are not known.

CDR3 sequence reads: CASSLAGRGAGEQYV. CDR3 sequence (DNA): TGCGCCAGCAGCTTGGCTGGTCGGGGCGCGGGGGAGCAGTACGTC. The chain carries TRBV5-1 and TRBJ2-7, with D maybe TRBD2 (6 bases). The CDR3 is made up of 15 amino acids. Germline CDR1 is SGHRS and CDR2 is YFSETQ. Trimming pared 0 bases from V and 7 bases from J, leaving 17 bases between.

This clonotype was seen many times. The chain is built from TRBV6-2 or TRBV6-3 and TRBJ1-1; 7 bases fit TRBD1. The CDR3 has 14 amino acids. Germline lookup yields CDR1 MNHEY and CDR2 SVGEGT. V lost 6 bases to trimming and J lost 0 bases; unmatched junction nucleotides: 4. The CDR3 nucleotides are TGTGCCAGCAGCTACAGGGGCCTGAACACTGAAGCTTTCTTT. Protein product: CASSYRGLNTEAFF.

The chain recombines TRBV20-1 with TRBJ2-3; D tentatively fits TRBD1 or TRBD2 (6 bases each). The CDR3 is 13 residues long. V lost 8 bases and J 5 bases, leaving 17 bases between the germline ends. CDR1 and CDR2 (germline): DFQATT, SNEGSKA (reference sequence). As DNA, the CDR3 is TGCAGTTCACATGGGGGGCCTGGAGATACGCAGTATTTT. This sequence encodes CSSHGGPGDTQYF.

This clonotype was seen many times. The V gene is TRBV7-2, the J gene TRBJ1-2, with a tentative D call TRBD1 (6 bases). V lost 8 bases, J lost 2 bases, and 15 bases lay in between. The CDR3 is 14 residues long. Germline V gene sequence: CDR1 SGHTA, CDR2 FQGNSA. CDR3 protein: CASRTGQGNYGYTF. The CDR3 nucleotides read TGTGCCAGCCGCACAGGCCAGGGGAACTATGGCTACACCTTC.

The sample holds a few counts of this clonotype. The chain is built from TRBV7-3 and TRBJ2-3; tentative D call: TRBD1 (6 bases). With 5 bases removed from V and 3 bases from J, the gap between germline ends came to 21 bases. Germline V gene data show CDR1 as SGHTA and CDR2 as FQGTGA. CDR3 length: 17 amino acids. CDR3 in amino acids: CASSAIRDTRGTDTQYF. For the CDR3, the DNA is TGTGCCAGCAGCGCGATCCGGGACACCCGGGGTACAGATACGCAGTATTTT.

This clonotype came up a few times. The chain couples TRBV11-2 to TRBJ1-2, with 9 bases that match TRBD1. CDR1 is SGHAT, CDR2 FQNNGV, per germline. The trim removed 5 bases at V and 3 bases at J, leaving 7 bases unmatched. This CDR3 has 15 amino acids. In DNA, the CDR3 is TGTGCCAGCAGCCATCCGCGGACAGGGGACTATGGCTACACCTTC. It is translated as CASSHPRTGDYGYTF.

This chain uses TRBV5-1 with TRBJ2-3; TRBD1 is a possible D gene (6 bases). The CDR3 spans 14 residues. Trimming cost V 3 bases and J 6 bases, with 14 bases left between them. Germline values: CDR1 SGHRS, CDR2 YFSETQ. CDR3 residues: CASSSGWGRDTQYF. The CDR3 region has the DNA TGCGCCAGCAGCTCGGGTTGGGGGCGTGATACGCAGTATTTT.

The chain is built from TRBV12-5 and TRBJ2-3; a possible D gene is TRBD2 (6 bases). V was trimmed by 5 bases and J by 0 bases, leaving 9 bases between them. Germline lookup yields CDR1 LGHNT and CDR2 FRNRAP. The length of the CDR3 is 14 residues. CDR3 in amino acids: CASGPGTSTDTQYF. CDR3 bases: TGTGCTAGTGGTCCCGGGACTAGCACAGATACGCAGTATTTT.

This clonotype was recorded at least ten times. J is TRBJ1-1 and V is TRBV25-1; D is uncertain. The CDR3 is 11 amino acids. CDR1 and CDR2 from the germline V gene are MGHDK and SYGVNS. The V end was cut by 6 bases, the J end by 1 base, with 3 bases between. CDR3: CASRRNTEAFF. CDR3 DNA: TGTGCCAGCAGGCGGAACACTGAAGCTTTCTTT.

This clonotype was found many times. The chain employs TRBV3-1 and TRBJ1-1, with D unresolved. The germline CDR1 and CDR2 sequences are LGHDT and YNNKEL (reference sequence). The V end was cut by 2 bases, the J end by 1 base, with 5 bases between. The length of the CDR3 is 13 residues. This CDR3 is CASSQRQNTEAFF. The CDR3 DNA sequence: TGTGCCAGCAGCCAACGCCAGAACACTGAAGCTTTCTTT.

V usage is TRBV12-3 or TRBV12-4 and J usage is TRBJ2-1; TRBD1 aligns across 8 bases. V lost 0 bases and J lost 5; bases outside the gene matches: 6. This CDR3 is 16 amino acids long. The CDR3 region is CASSLAQGRGHNEQFF. The CDR3 nucleotides read TGTGCCAGCAGTTTAGCGCAAGGCAGGGGGCACAATGAGCAGTTCTTC.

This clonotype was seen a handful of times. The rearrangement links TRBV9 to TRBJ1-1; D call uncertain. V was trimmed by 4 bases and J by 8 bases, leaving 18 bases between them. The CDR3 extends over 14 amino acids. Germline V gene sequence: CDR1 SGDLS, CDR2 YYNGEE. CDR3 coding DNA: TGTGCCAGCAGCCCCCCGGGAGTCAGCGCCGAAGCTTTCTTT. Translated, it gives CASSPPGVSAEAFF. The full variable domain, completed using reference TRBV9 and TRBJ1-1, is DSGVTQTPKHLITATGQRVTLRCSPRSGDLSVYWYQQSLDQGLQFLIQYYNGEERAKGNILERFSAQQFPDLHSELNLSSLELGDSALYFCASSPPGVSAEAFFGQGTRLTVV.

As regards this clonotype: One end of the junction is discordant with germline, which a read error may explain. The chain combines TRBV6-5 with TRBJ2-6; D is possibly TRBD1 (5 bases). Germline CDR1 is MNHEY and CDR2 is SVGAGI. The CDR3 runs to 19 residues. CDR3 in amino acids: CASSYSGWGARSGANVMTF. DNA of the CDR3: TGTGCCAGCAGTTACTCCGGATGGGGCGCAAGGTCTGGGGCCAACGTCATGACTTTC.

This clonotype has ten or more counts. This chain links TRBV7-9 with TRBJ2-4; D may correspond to TRBD1 or TRBD2 (6 bases each). Looked up from germline, CDR1 is SEHNR and CDR2 is FQNEAQ (reference sequence). V lost 2 bases and J 5 bases, leaving 10 bases between the germline ends. This CDR3 contains 14 residues. CDR3 in amino acids: CASSLRGPQNIQYF. The CDR3 DNA follows: TGTGCCAGCAGCTTACGGGGGCCCCAAAACATTCAGTACTTC.

This clonotype was seen only a few times. The V and J genes are TRBV4-3 and TRBJ2-1, with 9 bases matching TRBD2. The CDR3 loop spans 19 amino acids. Losses at the gene ends were 0 bases for V and 4 bases for J; bases not matched to a gene: 13. Per the germline V gene, CDR1 is LGHNA and CDR2 is YSLEER. In nucleotides, the CDR3 is TGCGCCAGCAGCCAAGAACAAGCGGGGGGATTAGGTGGTTACAATGAGCAGTTCTTC. As protein: CASSQEQAGGLGGYNEQFF.

This clonotype has only a few counts. V usage is TRBV6-2 or TRBV6-3 and J usage is TRBJ1-6; perhaps TRBD1 as D (5 bases). Per germline, CDR1 MNHEY and CDR2 SVGEGT. Trimming pared 2 bases from V and 14 bases from J, leaving 13 bases between. The CDR3 extends over 13 amino acids. CDR3 in DNA: TGTGCCAGCAGTTACGGGGGGGTTCTGACCCTCCACTTT. Protein: CASSYGGVLTLHF.

This clonotype was detected only a few times. The chain is built from TRBV5-4 and TRBJ2-5; TRBD2 matches at 8 bases. CDR3 length: 14 amino acids. V gave up 0 bases and J gave up 5 bases; unmatched junction bases: 3. The germline V gene has CDR1 SGHNT and CDR2 YYREEE (reference sequence). CDR3 sequence (DNA): TGTGCCAGCAGCTTGGCCGGGGGGGATGAGACCCAGTACTTC. Translated, it gives CASSLAGGDETQYF.

This clonotype was observed a handful of times. V is TRBV3-1 and J is TRBJ2-2; TRBD2 aligns across 7 bases. With V trimmed by 3 bases and J by 9 bases, 4 bases remained unmatched. Germline CDR1 is LGHDT and CDR2 is YNNKEL (reference sequence). The CDR3 is 13 residues long. The CDR3 DNA reads TGTGCCAGCAGCCAGGGAGGGACCCGGGAGCTGTTTTTT. It encodes CASSQGGTRELFF. The whole variable domain, remainder taken from reference TRBV3-1 and TRBJ2-2, is DTAVSQTPKYLVTQMGNDKSIKCEQNLGHDTMYWYKQDSKKFLKIMFSYNNKELIINETVPNRFSPKSPDKAHLNLHINSLELGDSAVYFCASSQGGTRELFFGEGSRLTVL.

This clonotype was recorded many times. The chain links TRBV7-2 to TRBJ2-7; D perhaps matches TRBD2 (7 bases). Germline CDR1 and CDR2: SGHTA and FQGNSA. The CDR3 consists of 15 residues. V was shortened by 2 bases and J by 4 bases, with 15 bases between the two germline ends. CDR3 nucleotide sequence: TGTGCCAGCAGCTTAATTACTGCGGGGGCTTACGAGCAGTACTTC. Its translation is CASSLITAGAYEQYF.

This clonotype was seen a few times. V is TRBV5-4 and J is TRBJ2-5, with D maybe TRBD1 (5 bases). This CDR3 has 14 amino acids. The V end was cut by 2 bases, the J end by 4 bases, with 12 bases between. Germline V gene sequence: CDR1 SGHNT, CDR2 YYREEE (reference sequence). CDR3 sequence reads: CASSFQGATETQYF. The CDR3 nucleotides are TGTGCCAGCAGCTTTCAGGGTGCCACAGAGACCCAGTACTTC.

This clonotype occurred a few times. The rearrangement joins TRBV6-5 to TRBJ1-1; D uncertain. CDR1 is MNHEY, CDR2 SVGAGI, per germline. This CDR3 is built from 16 residues. The V and J ends lost 0 bases and 1 base respectively, with 12 bases between them. The chain's CDR3 is CASSYSRREGNTEAFF. CDR3 DNA sequence: TGTGCCAGCAGTTACTCCCGACGAGAGGGGAACACTGAAGCTTTCTTT.